The 24 T cell receptor beta chains listed next were all sequenced from one sample in a study of blood T cell repertoires in COVID-19. TCRdb keeps only in-frame clones here, not all; method: immunoSEQ multiplex PCR. This sample has over 250,000 clones; approximately 83% occur once, and the top ten carry roughly 11%. The source material was peripheral blood. The source of these receptors is a woman in her 70s with acute or convalescent COVID-19.

Written as DNA, the CDR3 is TGTGCCAGCAGCTTAGGTGGGGGCCAGGAGACCCAGTACTTC. Amino acids: CASSLGGGQETQYF. The chain links TRBV7-8 to TRBJ2-5, with a possible D match to TRBD1 (6 bases). The germline gives CDR1 SGHVS, CDR2 FQNEAQ. The CDR3 totals 14 residues. V was cut by 1 base and J by 5 bases, with 11 bases left in between.

The rearrangement links TRBV3-1 (or the pseudogene TRBV3-2) to TRBJ1-2; D might be TRBD1 (5 bases). The CDR3 runs 13 residues. V was clipped by 1 base and J by 6 bases, with 9 bases between them. Germline values: CDR1 LGHDT, CDR2 YNNKEL (reference sequence). In DNA form, the CDR3 reads TGTGCCAGCAGCCAAGGGCAGGGTAATGGCTACACCTTC. Its protein product is CASSQGQGNGYTF.

This chain joins TRBV19 and TRBJ1-2; TRBD1 might be the D (6 bases). The CDR3 is 12 residues long. V lost 5 bases and J 7 bases, leaving 11 bases between the germline ends. CDR1 is LNHDA, CDR2 SQIVND, per germline (reference sequence). In DNA, the CDR3 is TGTGCCAGTAGTCGGGACACCGGTGGCTACACCTTC. Its protein is CASSRDTGGYTF.

This chain links TRBV9 with TRBJ2-7; 9 bases are a match to TRBD1. Germline V CDR1 and CDR2: SGDLS, YYNGEE. The CDR3 contains 15 residues. After removal of 3 bases from V and 2 bases from J, the junction contained 6 bases not matched to a gene. The CDR3 DNA follows: TGTGCCAGCAGCGCCGGGACAGGGAGGACCTACGAGCAGTACTTC. Translating gives CASSAGTGRTYEQYF.

V is TRBV2 and J is TRBJ2-7; the D gene is possibly TRBD1 (6 bases). The V gene lost 10 bases and the J gene lost 5 bases, with 21 bases spanning the gap. From germline, CDR1 is SNHLY and CDR2 FYNNEI. The CDR3 contains 14 residues. The chain's CDR3 is CANIMTGAQDEQYF. CDR3 bases: TGTGCCAACATAATGACAGGAGCCCAGGACGAGCAGTACTTC.

The chain recombines TRBV30 with TRBJ2-3; 8 bases agree with TRBD1. CDR3 length: 15 amino acids. The trim removed 5 bases at V and 2 bases at J, leaving 9 bases unmatched. Germline V gene lookup returns CDR1 GTSNPN and CDR2 SVGIG (reference sequence). The CDR3 loop is CAWGDPGQVTDTQYF. The CDR3 DNA sequence: TGTGCCTGGGGGGATCCGGGACAGGTCACAGATACGCAGTATTTT.

The rearrangement links TRBV14 to TRBJ2-1; 7 positions agree with TRBD1. Germline loops: CDR1 SGHDN, CDR2 FVKESK. This CDR3 comprises 13 residues. Trimming cost V 7 bases and J 0 bases; bases outside gene matches: 0. CDR3 sequence: CASTGGSYNEQFF. CDR3 sequence (DNA): TGTGCCAGCACAGGGGGCTCCTACAATGAGCAGTTCTTC.

V usage is TRBV5-8 and J usage is TRBJ1-1; D not certain. V lost 5 bases, J lost 1 base, and 9 bases lay in between. CDR3 size: 13 residues. Germline-derived CDR1 and CDR2 are SGHTS and YDEGEE. CDR3 DNA sequence: TGTGCCAGCAGTCCATGGCCGAACACTGAAGCTTTCTTT. Protein: CASSPWPNTEAFF.

V and J are TRBV5-1 and TRBJ2-4, with 7 positions matching TRBD1. CDR3 length: 15 residues. V lost 2 bases, J lost 7 bases, and 9 bases stayed unmatched. Per the germline V gene, CDR1 is SGHRS and CDR2 is YFSETQ. The chain's CDR3 is CASSLTGARGNIQYF. CDR3 bases: TGCGCCAGCAGCTTAACAGGGGCTAGAGGCAACATTCAGTACTTC.

This clone was found a few times. The genes are TRBV21-1 and TRBJ2-5; the DNA was not used to check the table's D call, TRBD2. TRBV21-1 is reported as a pseudogene. This CDR3 has 16 residues. The CDR3 region is CASSPPGLAGKGTQYF. As DNA, the CDR3 is TGTGCCAGCAGCCCCCCGGGACTAGCGGGGAAGGGGACCCAGTACTTC.

This clone came up a few times. The chain links TRBV30 to TRBJ1-5; D might be TRBD1 (5 bases). Germline-derived CDR1 and CDR2 are GTSNPN and SVGIG (reference sequence). The CDR3 length is 14 residues. V dropped 2 bases and J dropped 3 bases, with 11 bases sitting between them. This CDR3 reads CAWSSTAHNQPQHF. The CDR3 nucleotides are TGTGCCTGGAGTTCGACAGCCCACAATCAGCCCCAGCATTTT.

This rearrangement joins TRBV3-1 (or the pseudogene TRBV3-2) to TRBJ2-7; 9 bases map to TRBD1. The ends lost 4 bases at V and 3 bases at J; junction bases unmatched: 4. Looked up from germline, CDR1 is LGHDT and CDR2 is YNNKEL (reference sequence). The CDR3 covers 14 residues. For the CDR3, the DNA is TGTGCCAGCAGCCCGGCGGGACAGGGCTACGAGCAGTACTTC. Protein: CASSPAGQGYEQYF.

The rearrangement joins TRBV18 to TRBJ1-2, with a possible D match to TRBD1 (5 bases). The CDR3 runs to 12 residues. The V end lost 2 bases, the J end lost 8 bases, and 9 bases lay between the germline ends. Germline assignment: CDR1 KGHSH and CDR2 LQKENI. The CDR3 DNA sequence: TGTGCCAGCTCACCAAGGGGTAGAGGCTACACCTTC. The encoded protein is CASSPRGRGYTF.

Only a few counts were recorded for this clone. The chain is built from TRBV18 and TRBJ1-6; tentative D call: TRBD1 (6 bases). The V gene lost 3 bases and the J gene lost 7 bases, with 10 bases spanning the gap. Per the germline V gene, CDR1 is KGHSH and CDR2 is LQKENI. The CDR3 loop spans 14 amino acids. The DNA of the CDR3 is TGTGCCAGCTCACCCACGGACAGAAATTCACCCCTCCACTTT. This gives the protein CASSPTDRNSPLHF.

The chain employs TRBV3-1 (or the pseudogene TRBV3-2) and TRBJ2-2, with D maybe TRBD2 (7 bases). Germline V CDR1 and CDR2: LGHDT, YNNKEL (reference sequence). This CDR3 has 16 residues. The ends were cut back, 2 bases at V and 4 bases at J, with 14 bases in the middle. The chain's CDR3 is CASSQRGGGGTGELFF. The CDR3 region has the DNA TGTGCCAGCAGCCAACGGGGCGGGGGCGGCACCGGGGAGCTGTTTTTT.

This clone was picked up one time. The chain joins TRBV10-3 to TRBJ1-5, with 10 bases fitting TRBD1. This CDR3 has 13 amino acids. CDR1 is ENHRY, CDR2 SYGVKD, per germline. The V gene end was trimmed by 11 bases and the J gene end by 6 bases; junction bases not matched to a gene: 7. The CDR3 protein is CAARQGAGQPQHF. CDR3 DNA: TGTGCCGCCCGACAGGGGGCCGGTCAGCCCCAGCATTTT.

The rearrangement joins TRBV27 to TRBJ1-2; tentatively, D is TRBD1 (6 bases). V lost 5 bases to trimming and J lost 3 bases, with 16 bases between them. The germline gives CDR1 MNHEY, CDR2 SMNVEV (reference sequence). The CDR3 consists of 15 residues. In DNA form, the CDR3 reads TGTGCCAGCAGTCCCCTAGGATCAGGGGACTATGGCTACACCTTC. Translated: CASSPLGSGDYGYTF.

V and J are TRBV6-5 and TRBJ1-2; D remains ambiguous. Between the trimmed V and J ends, which lost 2 bases and 7 bases, there was a span of 11 bases. This CDR3 comprises 13 residues. Germline-derived CDR1 and CDR2 are MNHEY and SVGAGI. CDR3 coding DNA: TGTGCCAGCAGTTACCGCTCGGGGAGTGGCTACACCTTC. Protein product: CASSYRSGSGYTF.

In its sample, this clone was seen once. The chain couples TRBV5-1 to TRBJ2-5; 8 nucleotides line up with TRBD1. The CDR3 is 15 amino acids. Germline V gene lookup returns CDR1 SGHRS and CDR2 YFSETQ. V dropped 0 bases and J dropped 4; count of bases not matched to a gene: 5. The CDR3 DNA reads as TGCGCCAGCAGCTTGGGGACGACAGGGGCAGAGACCCAGTACTTC. Its translation is CASSLGTTGAETQYF.

The V and J genes are TRBV6-5 and TRBJ1-6; TRBD1 aligns across 7 bases. The CDR3 is 15 amino acids. Trimming at V came to 6 bases and at J to 0 bases, leaving 2 bases not matched to a gene. The germline gives CDR1 MNHEY, CDR2 SVGAGI. CDR3 coding DNA: TGTGCCAGCAGCAAGGGGGCCTCCTATAATTCACCCCTCCACTTT. Amino acid sequence: CASSKGASYNSPLHF.

This chain uses TRBV12-3 or TRBV12-4 with TRBJ2-3; the D is unclear. The CDR3 covers 12 residues. V shed 2 bases and J shed 5 bases, with 5 bases lying between them. CDR3 sequence: CASSLLGDTQYF. The CDR3, as DNA: TGTGCCAGCAGTTTACTCGGAGATACGCAGTATTTT.

As to this clone: At the DNA level, this CDR3 is encoded by other sequences in the same sample as well. The chain has TRBV5-1 and TRBJ2-5, with 10 bases identical to TRBD2. This CDR3 has 16 amino acids. V was pared by 2 bases and J by 1 base, with 5 bases of the junction left unmatched. Germline V gene data show CDR1 as SGHRS and CDR2 as YFSETQ. The CDR3 DNA is TGCGCCAGCAGCTTTTTAGCGGGGGGTTCCCAAGAGACCCAGTACTTC. Translating it yields CASSFLAGGSQETQYF.

The chain carries TRBV28 and TRBJ1-1; TRBD1 might be the D (5 bases). Germline V lookup: CDR1 MDHEN, CDR2 SYDVKM. V was trimmed by 1 base and J by 6 bases, leaving 12 bases between them. The CDR3 runs 14 residues. The DNA of the CDR3 is TGTGCCAGCAGTTTATCCCAGGGTAGGGCTGAAGCTTTCTTT. It is translated as CASSLSQGRAEAFF.

The chain uses TRBV6-5 and TRBJ1-2; D call uncertain. In germline, CDR1 is MNHEY, CDR2 SVGAGI. There are 13 residues in the CDR3. Trimming removed 5 bases from V and 4 bases from J, with 11 bases in between. CDR3 region: CASSLRGFYGYTF. The DNA of the CDR3 is TGTGCCAGCAGTCTTCGAGGGTTCTATGGCTACACCTTC.